These 12 T cell receptor beta chains were all obtained from the same sample, sequenced in a study of identical twins. A single record per CDR3 protein comes from TCRdb applying MiXCR to the 5' RACE reads. The table has hundreds of thousands of distinct CDR3 sequences, 15% to 20% seen once. These records were also assigned to another study, of T cells expressing NK-cell markers.

The sequencing sample was made of PBMCs. Receptor source: a woman aged 18-29 years in good health.

In its sample, this clonotype was seen a few times. The chain carries TRBV7-9 and TRBJ1-1; 9 nucleotides match TRBD1. Germline trimming cut 5 bases from V and 4 bases from J; bases unmatched to any gene: 5. CDR1 and CDR2 (germline): SEHNR, FQNEAQ (reference sequence). The CDR3 consists of 14 residues. CDR3 sequence: CASSLLTGGTEAFF. In nucleotides, the CDR3 is TGTGCCAGCAGCCTACTGACAGGGGGCACTGAAGCTTTCTTT.

The DNA for the CDR3 is TGTGCCAGCGGTAAAGCGGGAGGGGACTACGAGCAGTACTTC. Translation: CASGKAGGDYEQYF. The chain is built from TRBV7-9 and TRBJ2-7; 10 nucleotides align to TRBD2. V lost 8 bases to trimming and J lost 3 bases; unmatched junction nucleotides: 7. Germline loops: CDR1 SEHNR, CDR2 FQNEAQ (reference sequence). The CDR3 totals 14 residues.

The chain uses TRBV27 and TRBJ2-7; 7 bases align to TRBD1. The germline V gene encodes CDR1 MNHEY and CDR2 SMNVEV (reference sequence). The CDR3 spans 14 residues. V shed 10 bases, J shed 3 bases, and the junction held 12 bases outside the gene matches. The CDR3 sequence: CATSRGNRGYEQYF. In nucleotides, the CDR3 is TGTGCCACCTCCAGGGGGAATCGGGGCTACGAGCAGTACTTC.

This clonotype was detected ten times or more. The rearrangement uses TRBV6-5 and TRBJ1-2, with D perhaps matching TRBD1 (5 bases). This CDR3 region has 16 residues. Germline V CDR1 and CDR2: MNHEY, SVGAGI. V dropped 2 bases and J dropped 4 bases, with 17 bases sitting between them. CDR3 loop: CASSYISPLTAYGYTF. As DNA, the CDR3 is TGTGCCAGCAGTTACATATCACCCTTGACAGCCTATGGCTACACCTTC.

In its sample, this clonotype was seen a few times. The J gene is TRBJ2-1, the V gene TRBV7-8; possibly TRBD2 for D (7 bases). Trimming left V 5 bases short and J 0 bases short, with 20 bases between. The germline V gene has CDR1 SGHVS and CDR2 FQNEAQ. The CDR3 sequence is 18 residues long. In DNA, the CDR3 is TGTGCCAGCAGCCTTTTAGGGGGGGCTACAATCTCCTACAATGAGCAGTTCTTC. Protein product: CASSLLGGATISYNEQFF.

This clonotype has a handful of counts. The V and J genes are TRBV6-1 and TRBJ2-7; the match to TRBD2 covers 7 bases. The CDR3 runs 13 residues. In germline, CDR1 is MNHNS, CDR2 SASEGT. J was trimmed by 0 bases and V by 7 bases; bases with no gene match: 3. This CDR3 is CASNERDSYEQYF. CDR3 sequence (DNA): TGTGCCAGCAATGAGCGGGACTCCTACGAGCAGTACTTC.

This clonotype was recorded a few times. V usage is TRBV27 and J usage is TRBJ2-1, with 10 bases identical to TRBD2. The germline V gene encodes CDR1 MNHEY and CDR2 SMNVEV (reference sequence). The CDR3 consists of 16 residues. Trimming at V came to 4 bases and at J to 7 bases, leaving 10 bases not matched to a gene. The CDR3 DNA reads as TGTGCCAGCAGTTACATCAGAGCGGGAGGGCCTAATGAGCAGTTCTTC. Protein: CASSYIRAGGPNEQFF.

The chain carries TRBV18 and TRBJ2-5; D may be TRBD2 (6 bases). Trimming took 7 bases from V and 5 from J, leaving 20 bases between them. Germline assignment: CDR1 KGHSH and CDR2 LQKENI. The CDR3 is made up of 15 amino acids. The DNA for the CDR3 is TGTGCCAGCTGTCTATTAGTCGGGGAGGAGGAGACCCAGTACTTC. Its protein is CASCLLVGEEETQYF.

This chain links TRBV20-1 with TRBJ2-7; D perhaps matches TRBD2 (7 bases). The V and J ends lost 3 bases and 7 bases respectively, with 13 bases between them. Germline CDR1 reads DFQATT; CDR2 reads SNEGSKA (reference sequence). This CDR3 is built from 12 residues. CDR3 DNA: TGCAGTGCTAGGCGGGGGCCTCGGGAGCAGTACTTC. Translated: CSARRGPREQYF.

A few counts support this clonotype. This chain connects TRBV20-1 to TRBJ2-7; 8 positions agree with TRBD2. With V trimmed by 5 bases and J by 5 bases, 8 bases remained unmatched. CDR1 is DFQATT, CDR2 SNEGSKA, per germline (reference sequence). This CDR3 is built from 13 residues. CDR3 nucleotide sequence: TGCAGTGCTCCTGCGGGGGGAAAAGACGAGCAGTACTTC. Residues: CSAPAGGKDEQYF.

The V and J genes are TRBV29-1 and TRBJ1-1; the D is unclear. This CDR3 is 14 amino acids long. The germline gives CDR1 SQVTM, CDR2 ANQGSEA. Trimming pared 4 bases from V and 0 bases from J, leaving 12 bases between. The CDR3 nucleotides read TGCAGCGTTGCTTTCCGTTTTGTGAACACTGAAGCTTTCTTT. Its protein product is CSVAFRFVNTEAFF.

In its sample, this clonotype was seen a few times. The V call is TRBV10-1, the J call TRBJ2-1; either TRBD1 or TRBD2 may fit D (5 bases each). Looked up from germline, CDR1 is WNHNN and CDR2 is SYGVQD (reference sequence). This CDR3 is 13 amino acids long. Trimming took off 10 bases at V and 4 bases at J, with 14 bases between the two ends. For the CDR3, the DNA is TGCGCCAACCAGAGGGGCGATTACAATGAGCAGTTCTTC. It is translated as CANQRGDYNEQFF.